The entry below gives a single T cell receptor beta chain sequence along with its context. What it recognizes is unknown. Researchers reported sorting every CD8+ T cell subset in triplicate, around 300,000 cells per sort. Naivety in CD8+ T cells corresponded to a CD45RO-CCR7+CD27+CD95- phenotype. These data originate in a study of CXCR3-negative and CXCR3-positive naive CD8 T cells. The wider study: Each library gave roughly 1.4 +/- 0.3 million of about 150 million TRB reads.

Germline assignment: CDR1 MDHEN and CDR2 SYDVKM. The length of the CDR3 is 15 residues. Each TRB cDNA library was prepared by 5' RACE (with UMI labels). TCRdb processed the 5' RACE reads again and assigns one entry to each CDR3 protein, with no DNA. The listing records 84,000 or so distinct CDR3 sequences. Study outcomes and limitations: Both naive subsets carried similar amounts of surface CD5, so TCR strength was inferred from TRB CDR3 properties.

This receptor was taken from a human donor in good health. Some clones in this sample may be carry-over from other donors' samples. The V gene is TRBV28, the J gene TRBJ2-2; TCRdb calls TRBD1, which cannot be checked without DNA. Specimen: naive CXCR3- CD8+ T cells from blood. Indicated subset: CD45RO-CCR7+CD27+CD95- naive CD8+ T cells lacking CXCR3 (TNR3-). The CDR3 here is CASSLSPGGTGELFF.